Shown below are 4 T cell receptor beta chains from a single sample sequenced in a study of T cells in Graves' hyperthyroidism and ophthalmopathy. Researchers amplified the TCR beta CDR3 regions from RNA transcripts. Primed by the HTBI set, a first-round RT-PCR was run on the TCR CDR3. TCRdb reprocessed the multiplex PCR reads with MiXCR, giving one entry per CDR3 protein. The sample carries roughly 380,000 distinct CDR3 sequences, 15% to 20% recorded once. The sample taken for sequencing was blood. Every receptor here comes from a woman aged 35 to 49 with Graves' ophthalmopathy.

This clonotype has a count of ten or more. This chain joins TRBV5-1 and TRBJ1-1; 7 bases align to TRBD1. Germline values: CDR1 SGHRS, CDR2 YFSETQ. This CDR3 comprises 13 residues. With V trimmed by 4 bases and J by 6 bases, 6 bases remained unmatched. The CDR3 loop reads CASSDREAPEAFF. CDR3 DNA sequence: TGCGCCAGCAGCGACAGGGAGGCCCCTGAAGCTTTCTTT.

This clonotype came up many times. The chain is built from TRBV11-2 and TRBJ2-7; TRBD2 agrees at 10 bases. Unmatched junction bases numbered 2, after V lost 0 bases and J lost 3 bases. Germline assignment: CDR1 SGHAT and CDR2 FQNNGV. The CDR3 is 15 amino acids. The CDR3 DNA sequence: TGTGCCAGCAGCTTAGAGGGACTAGCGAACTACGAGCAGTACTTC. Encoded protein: CASSLEGLANYEQYF.

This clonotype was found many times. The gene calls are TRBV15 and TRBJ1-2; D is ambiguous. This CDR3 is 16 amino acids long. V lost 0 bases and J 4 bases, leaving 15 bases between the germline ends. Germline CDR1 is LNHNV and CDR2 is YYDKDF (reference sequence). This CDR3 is CATSRDRTAPGYGYTF. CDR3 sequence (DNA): TGTGCCACCAGCAGAGATCGTACGGCACCCGGCTATGGCTACACCTTC.

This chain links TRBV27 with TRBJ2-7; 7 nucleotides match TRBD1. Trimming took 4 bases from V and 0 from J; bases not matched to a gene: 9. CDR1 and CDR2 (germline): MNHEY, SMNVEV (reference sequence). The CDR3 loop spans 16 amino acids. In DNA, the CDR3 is TGTGCCAGCAGTTCCTTTGGGGACAGCAGCTCCTACGAGCAGTACTTC. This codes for CASSSFGDSSSYEQYF.